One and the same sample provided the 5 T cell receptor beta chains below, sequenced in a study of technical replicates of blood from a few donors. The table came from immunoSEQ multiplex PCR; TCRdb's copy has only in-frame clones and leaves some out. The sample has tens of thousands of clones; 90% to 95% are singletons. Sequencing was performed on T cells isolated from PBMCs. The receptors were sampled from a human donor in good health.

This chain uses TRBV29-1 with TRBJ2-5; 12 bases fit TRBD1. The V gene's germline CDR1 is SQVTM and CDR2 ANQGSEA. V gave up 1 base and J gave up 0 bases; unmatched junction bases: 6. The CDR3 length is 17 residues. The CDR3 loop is CSVEGSGTGGDQETQYF. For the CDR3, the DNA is TGCAGCGTTGAAGGTTCCGGGACAGGGGGCGACCAAGAGACCCAGTACTTC.

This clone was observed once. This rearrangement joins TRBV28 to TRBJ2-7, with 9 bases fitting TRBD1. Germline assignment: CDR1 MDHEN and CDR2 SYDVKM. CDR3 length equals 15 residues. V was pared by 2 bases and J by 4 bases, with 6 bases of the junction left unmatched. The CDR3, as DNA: TGTGCCAGCAGTTTAGGACAGGGGATTTTGTACGAGCAGTACTTC. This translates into CASSLGQGILYEQYF. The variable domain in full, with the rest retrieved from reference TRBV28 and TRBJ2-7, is DVKVTQSSRYLVKRTGEKVFLECVQDMDHENMFWYRQDPGLGLRLIYFSYDVKMKEKGDIPEGYSVSREKKERFSLILESASTNQTSMYLCASSLGQGILYEQYFGPGTRLTVT.

The CDR3 sequence is CSVEPTGADGYTF. The CDR3 DNA sequence: TGCAGCGTTGAACCCACAGGGGCTGATGGCTACACCTTC. The chain carries TRBV29-1 and TRBJ1-2, with TRBD1 matching over 7 bases. The CDR3 loop spans 13 amino acids. CDR1 and CDR2 (germline): SQVTM, ANQGSEA. The V segment lost 2 bases and the J segment 6 bases; nucleotides outside the gene matches: 6.

CDR3 nucleotides: TGTGCCATCAACATGGAGCGGGAGAGCCAAGAGACCCAGTACTTC. It is translated as CAINMERESQETQYF. V and J are TRBV10-3 and TRBJ2-5; TRBD2 matches 8 bases. The CDR3 length is 15 residues. The J segment lost 1 base and the V segment lost 7 bases, leaving 8 bases of the junction unmatched. Germline V gene sequence: CDR1 ENHRY, CDR2 SYGVKD.

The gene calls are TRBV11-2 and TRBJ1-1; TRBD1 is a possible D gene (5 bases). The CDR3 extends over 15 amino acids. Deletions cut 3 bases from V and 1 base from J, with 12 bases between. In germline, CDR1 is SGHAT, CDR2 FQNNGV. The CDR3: CASSFRGQANTEAFF. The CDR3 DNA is TGTGCCAGCAGCTTTCGCGGACAAGCGAACACTGAAGCTTTCTTT.